This entry is about one T cell receptor beta chain. Its antigen is not known. These data are taken from a study of cytomegalovirus exposure and HLA in healthy donors. Broader study findings: Cytomegalovirus-associated status was assigned to more than 150 TCR beta chains.

TCRdb's copy holds only in-frame clones and misses some; the assay was immunoSEQ multiplex PCR. The table has 85,000 to 120,000 clones, roughly 94% seen once; the top ten hold roughly 0.89%. Material: PBMCs. The clonotype was recovered from a woman younger than 30 in good health and CMV-seronegative.

DNA of the CDR3: TGCGCCAGCAGCCCCCCTTGGACTCCCCAGCTAGACAATGAGCAGTTCTTC. It yields the protein CASSPPWTPQLDNEQFF. The V gene is TRBV5-1, the J gene TRBJ2-1; tentatively, D is TRBD2 (5 bases). Germline CDR1 is SGHRS and CDR2 is YFSETQ. With 4 bases removed from V and 5 bases from J, the gap between germline ends came to 22 bases. The length of the CDR3 is 17 residues. The full variable domain, completed using reference TRBV5-1 and TRBJ2-1, is KAGVTQTPRYLIKTRGQQVTLSCSPISGHRSVSWYQQTPGQGLQFLFEYFSETQRNKGNFPGRFSGRQFSNSRSEMNVSTLELGDSALYLCASSPPWTPQLDNEQFFGPGTRLTVL.